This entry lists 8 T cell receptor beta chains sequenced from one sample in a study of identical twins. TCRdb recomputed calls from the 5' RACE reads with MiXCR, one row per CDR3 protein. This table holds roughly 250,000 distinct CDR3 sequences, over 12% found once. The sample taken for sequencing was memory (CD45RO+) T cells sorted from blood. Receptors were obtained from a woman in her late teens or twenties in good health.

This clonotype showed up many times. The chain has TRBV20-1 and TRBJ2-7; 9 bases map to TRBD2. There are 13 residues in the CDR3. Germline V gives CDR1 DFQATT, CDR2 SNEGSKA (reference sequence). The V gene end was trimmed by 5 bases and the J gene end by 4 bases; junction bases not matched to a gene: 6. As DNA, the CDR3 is TGCAGTGCTTCGGGACTAGCCGAATACGAGCAGTACTTC. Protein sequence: CSASGLAEYEQYF.

DNA for the CDR3: TGTGCCAGCGGCAGCCCAGGGGGCGGGAAGCCGGAAAAACTGTTTTTT. It is translated as CASGSPGGGKPEKLFF. The chain couples TRBV27 to TRBJ1-4; 8 bases fit TRBD1. The CDR3 has 16 residues. The junction had 16 bases not matched to a gene; V was cut back by 8 bases and J by 8 bases. The germline V gene encodes CDR1 MNHEY and CDR2 SMNVEV (reference sequence).

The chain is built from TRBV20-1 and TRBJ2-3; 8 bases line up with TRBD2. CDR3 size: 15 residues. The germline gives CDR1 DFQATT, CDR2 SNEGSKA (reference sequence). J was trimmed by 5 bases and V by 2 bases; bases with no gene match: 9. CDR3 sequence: CSARLGSGGRDTQYF. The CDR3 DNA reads TGCAGTGCTAGATTGGGGAGCGGGGGAAGAGATACGCAGTATTTT.

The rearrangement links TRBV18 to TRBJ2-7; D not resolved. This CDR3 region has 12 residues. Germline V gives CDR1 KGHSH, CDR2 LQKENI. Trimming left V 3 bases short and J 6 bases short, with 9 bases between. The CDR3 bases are TGTGCCAGCTCACCCCCGGGCCTCGAGCAGTACTTC. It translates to CASSPPGLEQYF.

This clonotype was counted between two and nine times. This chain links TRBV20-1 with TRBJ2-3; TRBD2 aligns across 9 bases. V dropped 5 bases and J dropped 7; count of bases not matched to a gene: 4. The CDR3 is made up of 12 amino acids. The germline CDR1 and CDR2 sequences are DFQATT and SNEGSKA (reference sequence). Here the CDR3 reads CSAPGLAYTQYF. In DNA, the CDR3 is TGCAGTGCTCCGGGACTAGCATATACGCAGTATTTT.

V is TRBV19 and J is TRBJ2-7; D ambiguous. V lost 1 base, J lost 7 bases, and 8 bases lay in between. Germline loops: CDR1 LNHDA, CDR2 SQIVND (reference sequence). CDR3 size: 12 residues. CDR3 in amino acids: CASSIASGEQYF. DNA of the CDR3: TGTGCCAGTAGTATAGCTAGTGGGGAGCAGTACTTC.

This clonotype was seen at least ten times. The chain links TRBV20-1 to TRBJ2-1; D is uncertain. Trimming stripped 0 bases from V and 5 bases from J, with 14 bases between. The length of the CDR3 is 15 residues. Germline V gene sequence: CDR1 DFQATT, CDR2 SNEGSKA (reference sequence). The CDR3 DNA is TGCAGTGCTAGAGATCTCGAGGACGCCGACAATGAGCAGTTCTTC. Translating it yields CSARDLEDADNEQFF.

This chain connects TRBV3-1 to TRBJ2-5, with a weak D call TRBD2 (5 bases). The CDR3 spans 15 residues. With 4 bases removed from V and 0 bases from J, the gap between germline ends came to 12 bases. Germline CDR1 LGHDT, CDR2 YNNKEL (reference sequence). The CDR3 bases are TGTGCCAGCAGCCCCCGAGGACTTGACCAAGAGACCCAGTACTTC. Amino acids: CASSPRGLDQETQYF.